Below, 29 T cell receptor beta chains from the same sample are listed, as sequenced in a study of human T cells and chemical hapten exposure. TCRdb processed the RACE reads anew with MiXCR; each CDR3 protein has one entry. The repertoire holds 250,000 or so distinct CDR3 sequences, 7.5% to 9% seen once, with around 1.2% in the top ten. The sample's time point: pre-sensitization, week 0. Treatment given: therapeutic diphenylcyclopropenone sensitization with weekly scalp DPC. The sample consisted of whole blood, taken in connection with sensitization to the hapten diphenylcyclopropenone (DPC). All receptors come from a man younger than 30 with alopecia areata. Some clones in this sample may be carry-over from other donors' samples.

This clonotype was seen more than once but under ten times. The chain carries TRBV5-1 and TRBJ2-7; D is uncertain. Germline-derived CDR1 and CDR2 are SGHRS and YFSETQ. This CDR3 has 13 amino acids. Trimming cost V 0 bases and J 2 bases, with 6 bases left between them. CDR3 nucleotides: TGCGCCAGCAGCTTGGACCATCCCTACGAGCAGTACTTC. Encoded protein: CASSLDHPYEQYF.

The table lists this clonotype with many counts. V is TRBV29-1 and J is TRBJ2-1; D gene uncertain. Germline loops: CDR1 SQVTM, CDR2 ANQGSEA. V was trimmed by 6 bases and J by 5 bases, leaving 8 bases between them. The CDR3 loop spans 11 amino acids. Here the CDR3 DNA reads TGCAGCGTCCGCCGTGACAATGAGCAGTTCTTC. It translates to CSVRRDNEQFF.

This clonotype was seen only a few times. The chain combines TRBV5-1 with TRBJ2-1; D might be TRBD2 (6 bases). Trimming left V 0 bases short and J 4 bases short, with 14 bases between. CDR3 length: 16 residues. Germline V CDR1 and CDR2: SGHRS, YFSETQ. The CDR3 sequence: CASSLAGGNAYNEQFF. The CDR3 nucleotides are TGCGCCAGCAGCTTGGCGGGCGGGAATGCATACAATGAGCAGTTCTTC.

Only a few counts were recorded for this clonotype. The CDR3 DNA is TGTGCCAGCAGTAAAAGACTAGCGGGCACAGATACGCAGTATTTT. Protein sequence: CASSKRLAGTDTQYF. The chain uses TRBV12-3 or TRBV12-4 and TRBJ2-3; 9 positions match TRBD2. The J segment lost 1 base and the V segment lost 5 bases, leaving 4 bases of the junction unmatched. The CDR3 has 15 amino acids.

The rearrangement uses TRBV3-1 and TRBJ2-3; 13 bases map to TRBD2. This CDR3 is built from 18 residues. Germline V gene lookup returns CDR1 LGHDT and CDR2 YNNKEL (reference sequence). V dropped 3 bases and J dropped 2; count of bases not matched to a gene: 8. CDR3 amino acids: CASSHPWTSGGNTDTQYF. The CDR3 DNA is TGTGCCAGCAGCCACCCGTGGACTAGCGGGGGCAACACAGATACGCAGTATTTT.

This clonotype has a handful of counts. The chain joins TRBV28 to TRBJ2-3; 9 bases agree with TRBD2. There are 17 residues in the CDR3. V shed 4 bases, J shed 0 bases, and the junction held 8 bases outside the gene matches. Germline V gene lookup returns CDR1 MDHEN and CDR2 SYDVKM. The chain's CDR3 is CASSWASGASSTDTQYF. Here the CDR3 DNA reads TGTGCCAGCAGTTGGGCTAGCGGGGCCTCTAGCACAGATACGCAGTATTTT.

This clonotype appeared many times. The chain uses TRBV29-1 and TRBJ2-5; D perhaps matches TRBD1 (6 bases). CDR3 length equals 13 residues. The V end lost 5 bases, the J end lost 1 base, and 11 bases lay between the germline ends. From germline, CDR1 is SQVTM and CDR2 ANQGSEA. The CDR3 region is CSVPNRVQETQYF. CDR3 sequence (DNA): TGCAGCGTTCCGAACAGGGTCCAAGAGACCCAGTACTTC.

The genes are TRBV10-3 and TRBJ2-3, with D maybe TRBD2 (6 bases). The CDR3 is 15 amino acids. The germline V gene has CDR1 ENHRY and CDR2 SYGVKD. V was trimmed by 6 bases and J by 2 bases, leaving 15 bases between them. Here the CDR3 DNA reads TGTGCCATCAGGCGCGGGGCCTCTTTCACAGATACGCAGTATTTT. Amino acids: CAIRRGASFTDTQYF.

The chain employs TRBV29-1 and TRBJ1-2, with D perhaps matching TRBD1 (5 bases). CDR1 and CDR2 from the germline V gene are SQVTM and ANQGSEA. The germline V and J ends were trimmed by 7 bases and 5 bases, with 20 bases remaining between them. There are 14 residues in the CDR3. The CDR3 DNA reads as TGCAGCGGGGGCCTTCGGGGAAACCCGTATGGCTACACCTTC. This gives the protein CSGGLRGNPYGYTF.

This clonotype was seen only a few times. The chain combines TRBV9 with TRBJ1-3, with unresolved D. This CDR3 has 16 amino acids. The germline gives CDR1 SGDLS, CDR2 YYNGEE. V shed 0 bases and J shed 0 bases, with 10 bases lying between them. The CDR3 loop reads CASSVGQVYSGNTIYF. CDR3 sequence (DNA): TGTGCCAGCAGCGTAGGGCAGGTCTACTCTGGAAACACCATATATTTT.

As DNA, the CDR3 is TGTGCCACCACGACAGGGGGCATGGGCGAGCAGTACTTC. Its protein product is CATTTGGMGEQYF. The chain couples TRBV6-5 to TRBJ2-7, with TRBD1 matching over 10 bases. Per germline, CDR1 MNHEY and CDR2 SVGAGI. J gave up 6 bases and V 10 bases, and 9 bases lay outside the gene matches. This CDR3 comprises 13 residues.

The gene calls are TRBV25-1 and TRBJ1-2, with 7 nucleotides matching TRBD1. This CDR3 comprises 14 residues. V lost 3 bases to trimming and J lost 7 bases; unmatched junction nucleotides: 8. Germline V gives CDR1 MGHDK, CDR2 SYGVNS. In DNA, the CDR3 is TGTGCCAGCAGTGAGAGGGAGGGGGCTCCTGGCTACACCTTC. Its protein is CASSEREGAPGYTF.

The chain joins TRBV5-6 to TRBJ2-5; D is ambiguous. The CDR3 totals 14 residues. In germline, CDR1 is SGHDT, CDR2 YYEEEE. V dropped 0 bases and J dropped 0 bases, with 6 bases sitting between them. CDR3 sequence reads: CASSLGLDQETQYF. CDR3 nucleotide sequence: TGTGCCAGCAGCTTGGGCCTGGACCAAGAGACCCAGTACTTC.

The chain couples TRBV4-3 to TRBJ1-1; possibly TRBD1 for D (6 bases). Germline V gene sequence: CDR1 LGHNA, CDR2 YSLEER. The V and J ends lost 4 bases and 1 base respectively, with 16 bases between them. This CDR3 has 16 amino acids. The CDR3 DNA reads as TGCGCCAGCAGCCCAGGGGAGGGTCACTCGAACACTGAAGCTTTCTTT. It specifies CASSPGEGHSNTEAFF.

This clonotype has just a few counts. The chain employs TRBV4-1 and TRBJ2-3; 10 nucleotides agree with TRBD2. The CDR3 runs 16 residues. Germline V gene data show CDR1 as MGHRA and CDR2 as YSYEKL. Germline trimming cut 1 base from V and 1 base from J; bases unmatched to any gene: 2. The CDR3 DNA follows: TGCGCCAGCAGCCAAGCCACTAGCGGGGGCACAGATACGCAGTATTTT. It yields the protein CASSQATSGGTDTQYF.

This clonotype showed up many times. The chain recombines TRBV18 with TRBJ1-3; 9 nucleotides line up with TRBD1. Germline V lookup: CDR1 KGHSH, CDR2 LQKENI. V lost 0 bases, J lost 4 bases, and 10 bases stayed unmatched. The CDR3 runs 18 residues. The CDR3 DNA follows: TGTGCCAGCTCACCACCCCCCGGGACAGGGAGTGTCGGAAACACCATATATTTT. Protein: CASSPPPGTGSVGNTIYF.

The chain uses TRBV12-3 or TRBV12-4 and TRBJ1-1; 9 positions agree with TRBD1. The CDR3 is made up of 18 amino acids. With 6 bases clipped from V and 0 bases from J, the junction kept 14 bases outside the gene matches. CDR3: CASSDYRGRGKMNTEAFF. In DNA form, the CDR3 reads TGTGCCAGCAGCGATTACAGGGGGCGCGGAAAGATGAACACTGAAGCTTTCTTT.

The rearrangement uses TRBV28 and TRBJ1-3; D is unresolved. Germline lookup yields CDR1 MDHEN and CDR2 SYDVKM. Trimming left V 2 bases short and J 0 bases short, with 14 bases between. This CDR3 has 17 residues. The CDR3 nucleotides read TGTGCCAGCAGTTTAGGAGGGCTAGTATCCTCTGGAAACACCATATATTTT. It is translated as CASSLGGLVSSGNTIYF.

The chain joins TRBV4-3 to TRBJ2-1; TRBD2 is a possible D gene (6 bases). The CDR3 extends over 16 amino acids. Per germline, CDR1 LGHNA and CDR2 YSLEER. The ends were cut back, 2 bases at V and 9 bases at J, with 20 bases in the middle. The CDR3 reads CASSQNFGGSPGEQFF. The CDR3 nucleotides are TGCGCCAGCAGCCAAAATTTCGGAGGGTCGCCGGGTGAGCAGTTCTTC.

The gene calls are TRBV11-2 and TRBJ1-2; maybe TRBD1 (6 bases). Germline values: CDR1 SGHAT, CDR2 FQNNGV. Trimming removed 6 bases from V and 4 bases from J, with 12 bases in between. The CDR3 covers 13 residues. CDR3 sequence (DNA): TGTGCCAGCAGGACTTCAGGGGTCTATGGCTACACCTTC. This gives the protein CASRTSGVYGYTF.

V usage is TRBV28 and J usage is TRBJ2-2; D gene uncertain. Trimming shortened V by 6 bases and J by 6 bases, and 8 bases separated the two germline ends. The CDR3 spans 12 residues. Germline V gene data show CDR1 as MDHEN and CDR2 as SYDVKM. This chain's CDR3 is CASRPTPGELFF. DNA of the CDR3: TGTGCCAGCAGACCAACCCCCGGGGAGCTGTTTTTT.

This clonotype turned up a few times. V is TRBV12-5 and J is TRBJ2-5; 13 nucleotides match TRBD2. V was pared by 3 bases and J by 1 base, with 8 bases of the junction left unmatched. Per the germline V gene, CDR1 is LGHNT and CDR2 is FRNRAP. The CDR3 extends over 18 amino acids. DNA of the CDR3: TGTGCTAGTGGTTTAAATCCCGGGACTAGCGGGGTCCAAGAGACCCAGTACTTC. Residues: CASGLNPGTSGVQETQYF. Using reference TRBV12-5 and TRBJ2-5 for the parts outside the CDR3, the full variable domain is DARVTQTPRHKVTEMGQEVTMRCQPILGHNTVFWYRQTMMQGLELLAYFRNRAPLDDSGMPKDRFSAEMPDATLATLKIQPSEPRDSAVYFCASGLNPGTSGVQETQYFGPGTRLLVL.

This sequence joins TRBV7-9 and TRBJ1-6; unclear D gene. This CDR3 region has 12 residues. Trimming left V 3 bases short and J 10 bases short, with 7 bases between. Germline V lookup: CDR1 SEHNR, CDR2 FQNEAQ (reference sequence). CDR3 sequence reads: CASSFPSSPLHF. CDR3 coding DNA: TGTGCCAGCAGCTTCCCCAGCTCACCCCTCCACTTT.

As concerns this clonotype: A single base separates this from a much larger clone, so it may be a read error. The V gene is TRBV7-9, the J gene TRBJ2-7; TRBD2 matches at 12 bases. The CDR3 sequence is 17 residues long. V shed 3 bases, J shed 1 base, and the junction held 7 bases outside the gene matches. Germline V gives CDR1 SEHNR, CDR2 FQNEAQ (reference sequence). The CDR3 bases are TGTGCCAGCAGCTTGGTAGTCGGGACTAGCGGGTCCTACGAGCAGTACTTC. Translation gives CASSLVVGTSGSYEQYF. The full variable domain, completed using reference TRBV7-9 and TRBJ2-7, is DTGVSQNPRHKITKRGQNVTFRCDPISEHNRLYWYRQTLGQGPEFLTYFQNEAQLEKSRLLSDRFSAERPKGSFSTLEIQRTEQGDSAMYLCASSLVVGTSGSYEQYFGPGTRLTVT.

Many counts were recorded for this clonotype. This sequence joins TRBV6-2 or TRBV6-3 and TRBJ2-1; the D gene could be TRBD1 or TRBD2 (6 bases each). In germline, CDR1 is MNHEY, CDR2 SVGEGT. This CDR3 comprises 16 residues. V dropped 7 bases and J dropped 0 bases, with 16 bases sitting between them. CDR3 nucleotide sequence: TGTGCCAGCACCCGAGGAGGGGGGAGCTCCTACAATGAGCAGTTCTTC. This encodes CASTRGGGSSYNEQFF.

There are a few counts of this clonotype. This chain joins TRBV6-2 or TRBV6-3 and TRBJ2-7; 9 nucleotides agree with TRBD2. The V gene's germline CDR1 is MNHEY and CDR2 SVGEGT. V shed 5 bases, J shed 0 bases, and the junction held 5 bases outside the gene matches. The CDR3 length is 15 residues. The CDR3 DNA reads TGTGCCAGCAGTCTTCTAGCGGGAAGCTCCTACGAGCAGTACTTC. Translated: CASSLLAGSSYEQYF.

V usage is TRBV20-1 and J usage is TRBJ2-2, with D possibly matching TRBD2 (5 bases). Germline V gene lookup returns CDR1 DFQATT and CDR2 SNEGSKA (reference sequence). The V and J ends lost 1 base and 5 bases respectively, with 8 bases between them. The CDR3 covers 13 residues. DNA of the CDR3: TGCAGTGCTAGAGGACGGGGAACCGGGGAGCTGTTTTTT. Translated, it gives CSARGRGTGELFF.

This clonotype was seen repeatedly, ten times or more. One junction end does not reproduce the germline sequence, and a read error may be involved. This chain links TRBV7-9 with TRBJ2-7, with D possibly being TRBD2 (7 bases). This CDR3 spans 11 amino acids. Germline V CDR1 and CDR2: SEHNR, FQNEAQ (reference sequence). CDR3 nucleotide sequence: TGTGCCAGCAGCTCCGCGGGGGCCCGGGTTTTC. The encoded protein is CASSSAGARVF.

This chain uses TRBV4-3 with TRBJ1-1; 7 nucleotides line up with TRBD1. Trimming took 4 bases from V and 0 from J; bases not matched to a gene: 2. The CDR3 has 14 residues. CDR1 is LGHNA and CDR2 is YSLEER in the germline V gene. The CDR3 sequence is CASSRDSMNTEAFF. Written as DNA, the CDR3 is TGCGCCAGCAGCCGGGACAGCATGAACACTGAAGCTTTCTTT.